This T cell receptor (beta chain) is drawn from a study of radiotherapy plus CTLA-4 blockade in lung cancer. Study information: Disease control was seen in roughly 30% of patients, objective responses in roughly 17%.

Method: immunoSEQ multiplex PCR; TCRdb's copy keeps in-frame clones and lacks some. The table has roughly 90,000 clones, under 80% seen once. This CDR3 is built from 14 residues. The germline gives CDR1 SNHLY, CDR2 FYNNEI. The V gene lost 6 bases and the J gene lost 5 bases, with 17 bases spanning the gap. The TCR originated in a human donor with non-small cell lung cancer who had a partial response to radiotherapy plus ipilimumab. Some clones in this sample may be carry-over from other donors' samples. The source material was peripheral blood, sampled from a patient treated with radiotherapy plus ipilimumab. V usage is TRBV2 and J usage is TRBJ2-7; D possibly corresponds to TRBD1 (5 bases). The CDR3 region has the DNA TGTGCCAGCAGGGTTCTGACAGTAGGGAACGAGCAGTACTTC. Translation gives CASRVLTVGNEQYF. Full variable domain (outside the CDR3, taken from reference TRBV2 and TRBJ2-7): EPEVTQTPSHQVTQMGQEVILRCVPISNHLYFYWYRQILGQKVEFLVSFYNNEISEKSEIFDDQFSVERPDGSNFTLKIRSTKLEDSAMYFCASRVLTVGNEQYFGPGTRLTVT.